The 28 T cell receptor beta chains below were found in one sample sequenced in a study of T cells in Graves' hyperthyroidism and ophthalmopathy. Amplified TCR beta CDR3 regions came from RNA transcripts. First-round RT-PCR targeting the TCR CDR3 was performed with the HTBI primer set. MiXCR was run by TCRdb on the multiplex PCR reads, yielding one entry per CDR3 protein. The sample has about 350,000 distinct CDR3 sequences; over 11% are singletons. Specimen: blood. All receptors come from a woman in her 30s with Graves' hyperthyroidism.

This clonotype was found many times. CDR3 in DNA: TGTGCCAGCAGTATTCCGGGACAGGGGTCCCATGAGCAGTTCTTC. It specifies CASSIPGQGSHEQFF. The chain uses TRBV27 and TRBJ2-1; 10 bases fit TRBD1. Losses at the gene ends were 5 bases for V and 8 bases for J; bases not matched to a gene: 9. The CDR3 length is 15 residues. Germline values: CDR1 MNHEY, CDR2 SMNVEV (reference sequence).

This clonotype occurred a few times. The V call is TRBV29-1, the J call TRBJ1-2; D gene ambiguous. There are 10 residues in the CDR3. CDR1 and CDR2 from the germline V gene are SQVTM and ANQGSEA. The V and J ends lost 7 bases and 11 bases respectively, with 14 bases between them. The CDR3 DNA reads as TGCAGCGCGTATGGGAGTGGATACACCTTC. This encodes CSAYGSGYTF.

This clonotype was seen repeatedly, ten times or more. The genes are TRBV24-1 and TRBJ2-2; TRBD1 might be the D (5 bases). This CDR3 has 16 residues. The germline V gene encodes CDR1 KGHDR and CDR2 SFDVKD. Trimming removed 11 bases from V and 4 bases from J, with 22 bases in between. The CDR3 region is CANRQIPYHITGELFF. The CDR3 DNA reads TGTGCCAATAGACAGATTCCCTACCACATCACCGGGGAGCTGTTTTTT.

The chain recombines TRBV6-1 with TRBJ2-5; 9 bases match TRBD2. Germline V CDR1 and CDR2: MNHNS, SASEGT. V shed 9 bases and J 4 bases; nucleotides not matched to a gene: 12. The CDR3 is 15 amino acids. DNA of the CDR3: TGTGCCAGTACTCAAATAGCGGGAGTACCAGAGACCCAGTACTTC. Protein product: CASTQIAGVPETQYF.

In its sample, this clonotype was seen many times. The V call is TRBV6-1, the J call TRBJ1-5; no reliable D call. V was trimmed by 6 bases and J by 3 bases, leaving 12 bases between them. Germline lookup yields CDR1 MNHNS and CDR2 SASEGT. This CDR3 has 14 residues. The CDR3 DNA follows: TGTGCCAGCAGGCAGCAAACGTTCAATCAGCCCCAGCATTTT. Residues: CASRQQTFNQPQHF.

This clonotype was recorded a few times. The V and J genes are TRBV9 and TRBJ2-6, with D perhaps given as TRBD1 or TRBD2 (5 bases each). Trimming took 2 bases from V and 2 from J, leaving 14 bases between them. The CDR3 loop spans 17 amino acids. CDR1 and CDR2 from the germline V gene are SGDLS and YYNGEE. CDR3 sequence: CASSVYGAKTGANVLTF. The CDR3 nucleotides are TGTGCCAGCAGCGTTTACGGGGCCAAAACTGGGGCCAACGTCCTGACTTTC.

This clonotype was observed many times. CDR3 nucleotide sequence: TGTGCCAGCAGCTCCCGAGGCGGCGGGAGGGCCGAGGAGCAGTTCTTC. Protein product: CASSSRGGGRAEEQFF. The chain employs TRBV11-2 and TRBJ2-1, with TRBD2 matching 9 bases. The CDR3 spans 16 residues. Germline V gives CDR1 SGHAT, CDR2 FQNNGV. J lost 10 bases, V lost 4 bases, and 14 bases had no gene match.

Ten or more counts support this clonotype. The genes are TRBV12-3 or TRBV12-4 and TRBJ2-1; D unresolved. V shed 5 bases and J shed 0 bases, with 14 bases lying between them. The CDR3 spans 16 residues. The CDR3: CASSGSILYSYNEQFF. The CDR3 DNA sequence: TGTGCCAGCAGTGGGTCTATCCTTTACTCCTACAATGAGCAGTTCTTC.

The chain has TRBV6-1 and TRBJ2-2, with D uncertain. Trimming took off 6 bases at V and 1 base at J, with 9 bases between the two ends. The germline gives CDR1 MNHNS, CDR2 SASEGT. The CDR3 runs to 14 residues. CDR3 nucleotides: TGTGCCAGCAGGGATACAGAGAACACCGGGGAGCTGTTTTTT. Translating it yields CASRDTENTGELFF.

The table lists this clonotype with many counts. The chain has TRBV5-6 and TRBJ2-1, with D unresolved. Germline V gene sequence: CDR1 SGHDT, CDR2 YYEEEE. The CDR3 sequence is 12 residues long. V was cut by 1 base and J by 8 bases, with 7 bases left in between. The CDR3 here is CASSLWWDEQFF. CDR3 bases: TGTGCCAGCAGCTTGTGGTGGGATGAGCAGTTCTTC.

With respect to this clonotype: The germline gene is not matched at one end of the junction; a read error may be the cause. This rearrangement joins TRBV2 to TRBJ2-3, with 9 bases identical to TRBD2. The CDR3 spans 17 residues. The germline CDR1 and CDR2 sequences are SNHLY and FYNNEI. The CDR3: CASSFSGRGGATATQYF. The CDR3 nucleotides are TGTGCCAGCAGTTTTAGCGGGAGAGGAGGGGCCACAGCTACGCAGTATTTT. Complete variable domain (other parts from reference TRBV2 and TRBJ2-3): EPEVTQTPSHQVTQMGQEVILRCVPISNHLYFYWYRQILGQKVEFLVSFYNNEISEKSEIFDDQFSVERPDGSNFTLKIRSTKLEDSAMYFCASSFSGRGGATATQYFGPGTRLTVL.

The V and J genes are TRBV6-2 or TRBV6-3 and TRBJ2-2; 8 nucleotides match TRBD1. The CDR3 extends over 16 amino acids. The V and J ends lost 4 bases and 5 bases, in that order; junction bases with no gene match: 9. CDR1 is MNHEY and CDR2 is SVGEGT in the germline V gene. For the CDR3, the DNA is TGTGCCAGCAGTTCACACGGGACAGGCGGGACCGGGGAGCTGTTTTTT. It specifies CASSSHGTGGTGELFF.

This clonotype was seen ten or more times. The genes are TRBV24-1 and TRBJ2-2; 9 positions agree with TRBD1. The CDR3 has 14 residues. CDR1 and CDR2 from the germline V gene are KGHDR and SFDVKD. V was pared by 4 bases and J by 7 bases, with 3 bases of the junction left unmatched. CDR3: CATSDRDRDGELFF. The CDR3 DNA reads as TGTGCCACCAGTGACCGGGACAGGGACGGGGAGCTGTTTTTT.

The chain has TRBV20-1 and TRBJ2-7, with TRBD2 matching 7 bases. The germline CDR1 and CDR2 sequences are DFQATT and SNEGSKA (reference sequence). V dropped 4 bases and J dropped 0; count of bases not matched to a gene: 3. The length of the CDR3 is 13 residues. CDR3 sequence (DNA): TGCAGTGCTAAAGCGGGGAGCTCCTACGAGCAGTACTTC. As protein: CSAKAGSSYEQYF.

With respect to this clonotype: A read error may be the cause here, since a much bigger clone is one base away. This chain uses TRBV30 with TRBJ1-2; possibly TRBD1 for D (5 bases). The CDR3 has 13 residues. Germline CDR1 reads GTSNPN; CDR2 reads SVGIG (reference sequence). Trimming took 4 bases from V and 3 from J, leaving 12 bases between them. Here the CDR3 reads CAWKSDTYYGYTF. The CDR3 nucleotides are TGTGCCTGGAAGTCGGACACGTACTATGGCTACACCTTC.

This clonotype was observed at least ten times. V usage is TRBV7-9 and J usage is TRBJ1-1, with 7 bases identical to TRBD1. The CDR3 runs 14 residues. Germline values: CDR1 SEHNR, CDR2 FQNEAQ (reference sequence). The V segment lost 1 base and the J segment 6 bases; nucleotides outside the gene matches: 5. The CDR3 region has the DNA TGTGCCAGCAGCTTAGTAGGGGGCTGGCCTGAAGCTTTCTTT. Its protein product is CASSLVGGWPEAFF. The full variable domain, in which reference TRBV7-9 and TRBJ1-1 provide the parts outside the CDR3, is DTGVSQNPRHKITKRGQNVTFRCDPISEHNRLYWYRQTLGQGPEFLTYFQNEAQLEKSRLLSDRFSAERPKGSFSTLEIQRTEQGDSAMYLCASSLVGGWPEAFFGQGTRLTVV.

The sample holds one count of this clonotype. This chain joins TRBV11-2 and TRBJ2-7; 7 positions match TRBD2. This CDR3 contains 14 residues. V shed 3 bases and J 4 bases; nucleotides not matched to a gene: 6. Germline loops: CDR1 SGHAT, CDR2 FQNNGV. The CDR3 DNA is TGTGCCAGCAGCTTTGGCGGGAGCAAATACGAGCAGTACTTC. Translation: CASSFGGSKYEQYF.

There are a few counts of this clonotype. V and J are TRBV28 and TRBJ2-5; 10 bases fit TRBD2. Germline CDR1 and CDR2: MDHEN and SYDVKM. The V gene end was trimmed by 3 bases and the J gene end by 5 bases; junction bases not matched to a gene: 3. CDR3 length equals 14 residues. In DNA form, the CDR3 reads TGTGCCAGCAGTTTTACTAGCGGGGACGAGACCCAGTACTTC. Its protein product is CASSFTSGDETQYF.

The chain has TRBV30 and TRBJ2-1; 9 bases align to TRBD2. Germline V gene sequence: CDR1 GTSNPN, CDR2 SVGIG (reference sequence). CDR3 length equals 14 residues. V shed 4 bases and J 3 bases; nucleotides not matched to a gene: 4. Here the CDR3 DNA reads TGTGCCTGGAAGGCTAGCGGGAACTACAATGAGCAGTTCTTC. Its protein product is CAWKASGNYNEQFF.

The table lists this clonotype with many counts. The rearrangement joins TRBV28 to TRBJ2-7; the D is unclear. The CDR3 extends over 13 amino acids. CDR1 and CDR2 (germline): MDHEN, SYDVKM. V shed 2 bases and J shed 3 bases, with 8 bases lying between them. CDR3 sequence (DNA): TGTGCCAGCAGTTTAGACTCCCACTACGAGCAGTACTTC. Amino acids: CASSLDSHYEQYF.

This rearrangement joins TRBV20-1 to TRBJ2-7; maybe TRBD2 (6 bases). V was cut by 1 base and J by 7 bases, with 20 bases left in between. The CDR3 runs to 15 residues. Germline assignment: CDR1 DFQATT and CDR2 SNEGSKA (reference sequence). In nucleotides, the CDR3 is TGCAGTGCTAGAGTAGGGGACTTTGAGGGACGAGAGCAGTACTTC. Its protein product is CSARVGDFEGREQYF.

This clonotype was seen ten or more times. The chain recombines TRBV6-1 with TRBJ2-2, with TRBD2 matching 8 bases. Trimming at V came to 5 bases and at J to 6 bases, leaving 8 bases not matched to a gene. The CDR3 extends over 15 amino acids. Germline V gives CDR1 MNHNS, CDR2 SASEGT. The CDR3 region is CASSYGTSGPGELFF. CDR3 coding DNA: TGTGCCAGCAGTTACGGCACTAGCGGTCCCGGGGAGCTGTTTTTT.

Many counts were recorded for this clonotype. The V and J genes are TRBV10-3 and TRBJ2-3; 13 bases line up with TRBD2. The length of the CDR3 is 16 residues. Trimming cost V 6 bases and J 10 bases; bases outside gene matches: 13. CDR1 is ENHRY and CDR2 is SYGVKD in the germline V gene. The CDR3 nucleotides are TGTGCCATCAGGGACAGACTAGCGGGAGGCCCTGATTCGCAGTATTTT. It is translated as CAIRDRLAGGPDSQYF.

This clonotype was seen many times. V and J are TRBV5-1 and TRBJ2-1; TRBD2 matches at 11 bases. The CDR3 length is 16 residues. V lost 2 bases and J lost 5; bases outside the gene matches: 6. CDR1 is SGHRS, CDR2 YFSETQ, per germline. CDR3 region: CASSFLAGGTHNEQFF. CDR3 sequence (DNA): TGCGCCAGCAGCTTTTTAGCGGGAGGGACCCACAATGAGCAGTTCTTC.

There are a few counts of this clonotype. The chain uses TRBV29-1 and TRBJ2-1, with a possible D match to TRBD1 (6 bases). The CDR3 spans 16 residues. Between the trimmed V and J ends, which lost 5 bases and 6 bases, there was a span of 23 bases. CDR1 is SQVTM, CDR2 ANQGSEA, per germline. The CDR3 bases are TGCAGCGTTAAGCCTTCCAGGGGATTTGTTAGCAATGAGCAGTTCTTC. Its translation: CSVKPSRGFVSNEQFF.

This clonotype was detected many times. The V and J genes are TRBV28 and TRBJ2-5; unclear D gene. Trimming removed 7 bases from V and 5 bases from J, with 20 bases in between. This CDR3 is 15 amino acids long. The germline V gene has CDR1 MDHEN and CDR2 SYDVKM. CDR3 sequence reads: CASTPVSGYGETQYF. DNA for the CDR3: TGTGCCAGCACCCCCGTTTCGGGCTATGGGGAGACCCAGTACTTC.

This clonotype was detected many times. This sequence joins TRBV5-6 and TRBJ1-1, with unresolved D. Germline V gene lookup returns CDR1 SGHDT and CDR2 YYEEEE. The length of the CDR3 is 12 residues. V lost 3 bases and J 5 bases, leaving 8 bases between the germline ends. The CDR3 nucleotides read TGTGCCAGCAGCTCAATGTCAACTGAAGCTTTCTTT. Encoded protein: CASSSMSTEAFF.

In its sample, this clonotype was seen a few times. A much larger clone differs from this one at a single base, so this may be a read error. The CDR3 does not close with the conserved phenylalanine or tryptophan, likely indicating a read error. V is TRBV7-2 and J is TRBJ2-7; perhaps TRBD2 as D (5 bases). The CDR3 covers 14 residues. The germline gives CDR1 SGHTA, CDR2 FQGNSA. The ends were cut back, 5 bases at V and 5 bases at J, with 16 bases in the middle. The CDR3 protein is CASSRDRAGHEQYL. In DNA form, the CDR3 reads TGTGCCAGCAGCCGAGATCGGGCGGGCCACGAGCAGTACCTC.